This T cell receptor (beta chain) was recorded in a study of neurological immune-mediated disorders. General study results and limits: HTLV-1-associated myelopathy led in TCR clonal expansion, while multiple sclerosis ranked lowest, below healthy controls.

The CDR3 extends over 15 amino acids. Trimming pared 8 bases from V and 1 base from J, leaving 17 bases between. Germline CDR1 SGHTA, CDR2 FQGNSA. Each sequencing run yielded over 170 million TCR-beta sequences from 15-18 subjects. MiXCR was run by TCRdb on the 5' RACE reads, yielding one entry per CDR3 protein. The sample gives around 20,000 distinct CDR3 sequences, more than 9% of which show up once; about 20% is in the top ten. This clonotype was observed once. Its antigen is as yet unknown. The chain employs TRBV7-2 and TRBJ1-1; D might be TRBD1 (6 bases). Input material: PBMCs. This clonotype was obtained from a woman in her fifties or sixties with HTLV-1-associated myelopathy (HAM/TSP). For the CDR3, the DNA is TGTGCCAGCCGCCTGGGGGGGCGAACGAACACTGAAGCTTTCTTT. As protein: CASRLGGRTNTEAFF.